This record looks at one T cell receptor (beta chain) sequence and its context. Its specificity is unknown. TCRdb's table, derived via immunoSEQ multiplex PCR, lists solely in-frame clones and lacks some. The sample has 15,000 to 20,000 clones; about 92% are singletons. This record comes from a study of T cell repertoires in ileal Crohn's disease. Study-wide background: At surgery, around 40% of patients smoked, with median disease duration about eight years. Every patient was operated on for stricturing (roughly 61%) or penetrating (approximately 40%) complications. Points from the study as a whole: Active smokers at surgery had more clonal expansions than non-smokers. Every patient over 26.8% clonality showed endoscopic recurrence.

V was pared by 1 base and J by 8 bases, with 11 bases between. The CDR3 contains 12 residues. The germline V gene has CDR1 GTSNPN and CDR2 SVGIG (reference sequence). This chain joins TRBV30 and TRBJ1-2, with a weak D call TRBD1 (5 bases). Sequencing input: ileal tissue. The source of this sequence is an adult with Crohn's disease. The CDR3, as DNA: TGTGCCTGGAGTGGGGGGGTCTGGGGCTACACCTTC. Translation: CAWSGGVWGYTF.